Following are 24 T cell receptor beta chains from one sample sequenced in a study of OX40 agonist ivuxolimab in advanced cancers. Clones were sequenced by immunoSEQ multiplex PCR, and TCRdb holds only the in-frame ones, with some missing. Of about 64,000 clones in the sample, roughly 80% were seen once. The specimen comprised CD4+ or CD8+ T cells sorted from blood, sampled in a trial of the OX40 agonist ivuxolimab. These receptors were obtained from an adult with an advanced solid tumor such as melanoma, head and neck, liver or kidney cancer.

J is TRBJ2-4 and V is TRBV4-1; 9 positions agree with TRBD1. CDR3 length: 18 amino acids. Germline CDR1 reads MGHRA; CDR2 reads YSYEKL. J lost 7 bases, V lost 0 bases, and 13 bases had no gene match. The CDR3 is CASSQESGQGIPWNIQYF. The CDR3 DNA reads as TGCGCCAGCAGCCAAGAATCTGGACAGGGGATCCCATGGAACATTCAGTACTTC.

The V call is TRBV5-5, the J call TRBJ2-5; no reliable D call. V lost 0 bases, J lost 5 bases, and 11 bases lay in between. Germline V gene data show CDR1 as SGHKS and CDR2 as YYEKEE (reference sequence). This CDR3 spans 14 amino acids. The CDR3 nucleotides are TGTGCCAGCAGCTTGGGGTCGGGTTCCGAGACCCAGTACTTC. Translated: CASSLGSGSETQYF.

This chain links TRBV5-1 with TRBJ1-1; TRBD1 is a possible D gene (5 bases). This CDR3 spans 13 amino acids. The V end was cut by 4 bases, the J end by 3 bases, with 10 bases between. Per germline, CDR1 SGHRS and CDR2 YFSETQ. The CDR3: CASSQAGHTEAFF. CDR3 sequence (DNA): TGCGCCAGCAGCCAGGCGGGACACACTGAAGCTTTCTTT.

This clone was observed a single time. The chain links TRBV12-5 to TRBJ2-5; D unclear. V lost 7 bases to trimming and J lost 5 bases, with 14 bases between them. The CDR3 has 13 amino acids. CDR1 is LGHNT and CDR2 is FRNRAP in the germline V gene. Here the CDR3 DNA reads TGTGCTAGTGCCCCAGGATCTTGGGAGACCCAGTACTTC. Protein: CASAPGSWETQYF.

The chain couples TRBV4-1 to TRBJ2-5; TRBD1 is a possible D gene (6 bases). V was pared by 4 bases and J by 1 base, with 16 bases between. The CDR3 is 16 residues long. In germline, CDR1 is MGHRA, CDR2 YSYEKL. The CDR3 sequence is CASSPGSGDPQETQYF. In nucleotides, the CDR3 is TGCGCCAGCAGCCCCGGGTCAGGGGATCCCCAAGAGACCCAGTACTTC.

J is TRBJ2-5 and V is TRBV7-8, with TRBD1 identical over 8 bases. This CDR3 spans 16 amino acids. J gave up 2 bases and V 1 base, and 6 bases lay outside the gene matches. Per germline, CDR1 SGHVS and CDR2 FQNEAQ. The DNA for the CDR3 is TGTGCCAGCAGCTTAGGGGCAGGGGGCCATCAAGAGACCCAGTACTTC. Its protein is CASSLGAGGHQETQYF.

The chain recombines TRBV4-2 with TRBJ1-3, with unresolved D. CDR3 length equals 15 residues. Germline assignment: CDR1 LGHNA and CDR2 YNFKEQ. The V gene lost 4 bases and the J gene lost 1 base, with 11 bases spanning the gap. The CDR3 DNA is TGTGCCAGCAGCCCCCTCAGAGGGTCTGGAAACACCATATATTTT. This encodes CASSPLRGSGNTIYF.

V gene TRBV19 combines with J gene TRBJ2-6, with a tentative D call TRBD1 (5 bases). Germline-derived CDR1 and CDR2 are LNHDA and SQIVND (reference sequence). The CDR3 spans 16 residues. Trimming took off 5 bases at V and 0 bases at J, with 11 bases between the two ends. The CDR3 protein is CASSSPGISGANVLTF. Here the CDR3 DNA reads TGTGCCAGTAGTTCCCCAGGGATCTCTGGGGCCAACGTCCTGACTTTC.

This clone was picked up one time. The CDR3 nucleotides read TGTGCCTGGAGTCGGGGCGTTATGAACACTGAAGCTTTCTTT. It translates to CAWSRGVMNTEAFF. The J gene is TRBJ1-1, the V gene TRBV30, with a possible D match to TRBD1 (5 bases). The CDR3 length is 14 residues. V gave up 2 bases and J gave up 0 bases, with 10 bases separating them. The germline CDR1 and CDR2 sequences are GTSNPN and SVGIG (reference sequence).

The rearrangement uses TRBV2 and TRBJ1-5; D is unclear. CDR1 and CDR2 (germline): SNHLY, FYNNEI. Deletions cut 5 bases from V and 0 bases from J, with 8 bases between. This CDR3 contains 14 residues. The CDR3 here is CASSFSLSNQPQHF. CDR3 in DNA: TGTGCCAGCAGTTTTTCCCTTAGCAATCAGCCCCAGCATTTT.

The gene calls are TRBV29-1 and TRBJ2-7; 7 bases are shared with TRBD1. Germline CDR1 SQVTM, CDR2 ANQGSEA. CDR3 length equals 12 residues. The junction had 4 bases not matched to a gene; V was cut back by 3 bases and J by 5 bases. The CDR3 is CSVDGQAHEQYF. The CDR3 DNA reads TGCAGCGTTGACGGACAGGCACACGAGCAGTACTTC.

The chain employs TRBV9 and TRBJ1-1; D gene ambiguous. CDR1 SGDLS and CDR2 YYNGEE come from the germline V gene. This CDR3 has 14 residues. Trimming shortened V by 3 bases and J by 4 bases, and 13 bases separated the two germline ends. This chain's CDR3 is CASSEQSTITEAFF. The CDR3, as DNA: TGTGCCAGCAGCGAACAGAGCACTATCACTGAAGCTTTCTTT.

The chain employs TRBV7-9 and TRBJ2-1; 8 bases map to TRBD2. In germline, CDR1 is SEHNR, CDR2 FQNEAQ (reference sequence). The CDR3 has 15 amino acids. V was clipped by 2 bases and J by 4 bases; unmatched bases: 4. CDR3 amino acids: CASSLRGGAYNEQFF. The DNA of the CDR3 is TGTGCCAGCAGCTTACGGGGGGGCGCGTACAATGAGCAGTTCTTC.

J is TRBJ2-7 and V is TRBV18; 9 bases are shared with TRBD1. The CDR3 is 15 amino acids. Germline assignment: CDR1 KGHSH and CDR2 LQKENI. Losses at the gene ends were 6 bases for V and 4 bases for J; bases not matched to a gene: 10. The CDR3 here is CASSQQTGTGYEQYF. The CDR3 DNA sequence: TGTGCCAGCTCGCAGCAGACCGGGACAGGGTACGAGCAGTACTTC.

The chain has TRBV5-4 and TRBJ2-3; the D is unclear. This CDR3 has 13 residues. Trimming pared 7 bases from V and 2 bases from J, leaving 11 bases between. Germline CDR1 is SGHNT and CDR2 is YYREEE (reference sequence). The CDR3 nucleotides are TGTGCCAGCTCGGGTCAGAACACAGATACGCAGTATTTT. Protein product: CASSGQNTDTQYF.

The chain links TRBV5-4 to TRBJ1-4; 8 bases fit TRBD1. With V trimmed by 0 bases and J by 7 bases, 2 bases remained unmatched. The germline V gene has CDR1 SGHNT and CDR2 YYREEE (reference sequence). CDR3 size: 14 residues. The CDR3 DNA sequence: TGTGCCAGCAGCTTGGGACAGGGGAGTGAAAAACTGTTTTTT. It yields the protein CASSLGQGSEKLFF. The variable domain in full, with the rest retrieved from reference TRBV5-4 and TRBJ1-4, is ETGVTQSPTHLIKTRGQQVTLRCSSQSGHNTVSWYQQALGQGPQFIFQYYREEENGRGNFPPRFSGLQFPNYSSELNVNALELDDSALYLCASSLGQGSEKLFFGSGTQLSVL.

This clone was counted between two and nine times. J is TRBJ2-1 and V is TRBV11-3; D might be TRBD1 (5 bases). The length of the CDR3 is 12 residues. Germline CDR1 SGHNT, CDR2 YENEEA. Trimming stripped 4 bases from V and 8 bases from J, with 9 bases between. The CDR3 DNA reads as TGTGCCAGCAGCTCGGACATCCATGAGCAGTTCTTC. Translation: CASSSDIHEQFF.

This chain links TRBV19 with TRBJ2-2, with 15 bases lining up with TRBD2. With 9 bases clipped from V and 6 bases from J, the junction kept 2 bases outside the gene matches. The germline V gene encodes CDR1 LNHDA and CDR2 SQIVND (reference sequence). The length of the CDR3 is 14 residues. The DNA for the CDR3 is TGTGCCAGCAGGACTAGCGGGGGGGCCGGGGAGCTGTTTTTT. This sequence encodes CASRTSGGAGELFF.

V and J are TRBV7-2 and TRBJ2-7; maybe TRBD1 (5 bases). The CDR3 loop spans 13 amino acids. V lost 5 bases and J 3 bases, leaving 11 bases between the germline ends. The germline V gene encodes CDR1 SGHTA and CDR2 FQGNSA. CDR3 coding DNA: TGTGCCAGCAGCCAGCGACAGAGCTACGAGCAGTACTTC. Residues: CASSQRQSYEQYF.

The genes are TRBV5-1 and TRBJ2-3; the match to TRBD2 covers 8 bases. The CDR3 spans 14 residues. Germline V gene data show CDR1 as SGHRS and CDR2 as YFSETQ. Trimming cost V 4 bases and J 6 bases; bases outside gene matches: 7. CDR3 nucleotides: TGCGCCAGCAGCCTGGGACTAGGAGGGGATACGCAGTATTTT. This sequence encodes CASSLGLGGDTQYF.

The chain uses TRBV5-5 and TRBJ1-2; TRBD1 might be the D (5 bases). Trimming removed 4 bases at V and 1 base at J, with 8 bases between. Germline CDR1 and CDR2: SGHKS and YYEKEE (reference sequence). CDR3 length: 13 amino acids. DNA of the CDR3: TGTGCCAGCAGCCAGGGACGTAACTATGGCTACACCTTC. Translating it yields CASSQGRNYGYTF.

The V gene is TRBV20-1, the J gene TRBJ2-5; no firm D call. The germline V gene has CDR1 DFQATT and CDR2 SNEGSKA (reference sequence). The V gene lost 3 bases and the J gene lost 5 bases, with 7 bases spanning the gap. The CDR3 is 11 amino acids. DNA of the CDR3: TGCAGTGCTAGGGGGTTTGAGACCCAGTACTTC. Encoded protein: CSARGFETQYF.

This clone has just a few counts. The chain employs TRBV19 and TRBJ2-7; 7 bases line up with TRBD1. CDR3 length: 14 amino acids. Trimming at V came to 4 bases and at J to 2 bases, leaving 5 bases not matched to a gene. Per germline, CDR1 LNHDA and CDR2 SQIVND (reference sequence). In nucleotides, the CDR3 is TGTGCCAGTAGTAACCTACAGGGGACCTACGAGCAGTACTTC. This encodes CASSNLQGTYEQYF.

The rearrangement joins TRBV5-1 to TRBJ2-1, with 13 bases aligning to TRBD2. The J segment lost 4 bases and the V segment lost 7 bases, leaving 2 bases of the junction unmatched. The CDR3 totals 14 residues. Germline lookup yields CDR1 SGHRS and CDR2 YFSETQ. The CDR3 nucleotides are TGCGCCAGCCGACTAGCGGGGGGTTACAATGAGCAGTTCTTC. Translation: CASRLAGGYNEQFF.